A selection of T cell receptor beta chains follows, all from one sample in a study of blood T cells in healthy people across ages. One entry per CDR3 protein, called by TCRdb with MiXCR from the 5' RACE reads. This table has approximately 790,000 distinct CDR3 sequences, about 59% appearing once. Specimen: blood. Source of these receptors: a man aged 25-45 years in good health. Each CDR3 is given with its conserved first and last residue. D genes are given only for firm matches. Expanded clones are given a class, and other clones once, few, many or no size at all.

CDR3aa: CASSPSNRGLTDTQYF; CDR3nt: TGTGCCAGCAGCCCCTCCAACAGGGGACTCACGGATACGCAGTATTTT; j_gene: TRBJ2-3; abundance: NA; v_gene: TRBV12-3/TRBV12-4; d_gene: NA; len: 16
CDR3aa: CASSRPGTGQPQHF; CDR3nt: TGTGCCAGCAGTCGCCCGGGGACGGGTCAGCCCCAGCATTTT; j_gene: TRBJ1-5; abundance: NA; v_gene: TRBV6-2/TRBV6-3; d_gene: NA; len: 14
CDR3aa: CASHSPRGSYNEQFF; CDR3nt: TGTGCCAGCCACTCTCCCCGGGGGTCGTACAATGAGCAGTTCTTC; j_gene: TRBJ2-1; abundance: NA; v_gene: TRBV12-3/TRBV12-4; d_gene: NA; len: 15
CDR3aa: CASRFSGVGWNEQFF; CDR3nt: TGTGCCAGCAGGTTCAGCGGGGTAGGGTGGAATGAGCAGTTCTTC; j_gene: TRBJ2-1; abundance: NA; v_gene: TRBV4-2; d_gene: TRBD2; len: 15
CDR3aa: CSASVAGGGSYEQYF; CDR3nt: TGCAGTGCTAGTGTCGCGGGGGGCGGTTCCTACGAGCAGTACTTC; j_gene: TRBJ2-7; abundance: NA; v_gene: TRBV20-1; d_gene: TRBD2; len: 15
CDR3aa: CASRAGRIRNTEAFF; CDR3nt: TGTGCCAGCAGAGCTGGCAGGATCCGGAACACTGAAGCTTTCTTT; j_gene: TRBJ1-1; abundance: once; v_gene: TRBV12-3/TRBV12-4; d_gene: NA; len: 15
CDR3aa: CATSTHESSYNSPLHF; CDR3nt: TGTGCCACCAGCACACACGAGAGCTCCTATAATTCACCCCTCCACTTT; j_gene: TRBJ1-6; abundance: few; v_gene: TRBV15; d_gene: NA; len: 16
CDR3aa: CASSLTGQGAGEQFF; CDR3nt: TGTGCCAGCAGCTTAACGGGACAGGGGGCAGGTGAGCAGTTCTTC; j_gene: TRBJ2-1; abundance: NA; v_gene: TRBV11-1; d_gene: TRBD1; len: 15
CDR3aa: CASSQVGLAGSKTQYF; CDR3nt: TGTGCCAGCAGTCAAGTCGGACTAGCAGGCTCGAAGACCCAGTACTTC; j_gene: TRBJ2-5; abundance: NA; v_gene: TRBV6-5; d_gene: TRBD2; len: 16
CDR3aa: CASSFLGTGGVNEQFF; CDR3nt: TGTGCCAGCAGTTTTTTGGGGACAGGAGGTGTCAATGAGCAGTTCTTC; j_gene: TRBJ2-1; abundance: few; v_gene: TRBV12-3/TRBV12-4; d_gene: TRBD1; len: 16
CDR3aa: CSATASYNEQFF; CDR3nt: TGCAGTGCTACCGCCTCCTACAATGAGCAGTTCTTC; j_gene: TRBJ2-1; abundance: NA; v_gene: TRBV20-1; d_gene: NA; len: 12
CDR3aa: CAISRDSEGYYGYTF; CDR3nt: TGTGCCATCAGTAGGGACAGCGAGGGTTACTATGGCTACACCTTC; j_gene: TRBJ1-2; abundance: NA; v_gene: TRBV10-3; d_gene: TRBD1; len: 15
CDR3aa: CASSYLNRGHGYTF; CDR3nt: TGTGCCAGCAGTTACCTAAACAGGGGTCATGGCTACACCTTC; j_gene: TRBJ1-2; abundance: once; v_gene: TRBV6-2/TRBV6-3; d_gene: TRBD1; len: 14
CDR3aa: CASSLVISGANEQFF; CDR3nt: TGCGCCAGCAGCTTGGTGATTAGTGGGGCAAATGAGCAGTTCTTC; j_gene: TRBJ2-1; abundance: few; v_gene: TRBV5-1; d_gene: NA; len: 15
CDR3aa: CASSVNPAAEAFF; CDR3nt: TGTGCCAGCAGCGTAAATCCCGCGGCCGAAGCTTTCTTT; j_gene: TRBJ1-1; abundance: NA; v_gene: TRBV9; d_gene: NA; len: 13
CDR3aa: CASSPWDREGDTQYF; CDR3nt: TGTGCCAGCAGCCCCTGGGACAGGGAAGGGGATACGCAGTATTTT; j_gene: TRBJ2-3; abundance: NA; v_gene: TRBV7-2; d_gene: TRBD1; len: 15
CDR3aa: CASSLARDAEKLFF; CDR3nt: TGTGCCAGCAGCCTGGCCCGGGATGCAGAAAAACTGTTTTTT; j_gene: TRBJ1-4; abundance: many; v_gene: TRBV7-2; d_gene: NA; len: 14
CDR3aa: CSARDVNRGLQPQHF; CDR3nt: TGCAGTGCTAGAGATGTAAACAGGGGGCTCCAGCCCCAGCATTTT; j_gene: TRBJ1-5; abundance: NA; v_gene: TRBV20-1; d_gene: TRBD1; len: 15
CDR3aa: CATSDLNQGAPSGANVLTF; CDR3nt: TGTGCCACCAGTGATTTGAATCAGGGGGCCCCTTCTGGGGCCAACGTCCTGACTTTC; j_gene: TRBJ2-6; abundance: NA; v_gene: TRBV24-1; d_gene: TRBD1; len: 19
CDR3aa: CATGRGESSYNEQFF; CDR3nt: TGTGCCACCGGCCGGGGCGAGAGCTCCTACAATGAGCAGTTCTTC; j_gene: TRBJ2-1; abundance: NA; v_gene: TRBV15; d_gene: NA; len: 15
CDR3aa: CASTLGTEYYEQYF; CDR3nt: TGTGCCAGCACGCTCGGGACAGAATACTACGAGCAGTACTTC; j_gene: TRBJ2-7; abundance: NA; v_gene: TRBV7-9; d_gene: TRBD1; len: 14
CDR3aa: CASSSTGKKFSGEKLFF; CDR3nt: TGTGCCAGCAGCTCGACAGGAAAAAAGTTTAGCGGTGAAAAACTGTTTTTT; j_gene: TRBJ1-4; abundance: NA; v_gene: TRBV11-2; d_gene: NA; len: 17
CDR3aa: CASSLNGQGADTQYF; CDR3nt: TGTGCCAGCAGCTTAAACGGACAGGGGGCAGATACGCAGTATTTT; j_gene: TRBJ2-3; abundance: few; v_gene: TRBV7-2; d_gene: TRBD1; len: 15
CDR3aa: CASSYFTGREQFF; CDR3nt: TGTGCCAGCAGTTACTTCACGGGACGGGAGCAGTTCTTC; j_gene: TRBJ2-1; abundance: NA; v_gene: TRBV6-5; d_gene: NA; len: 13
CDR3aa: CSANLKETQYF; CDR3nt: TGCAGTGCTAACCTCAAGGAGACCCAGTACTTC; j_gene: TRBJ2-5; abundance: many; v_gene: TRBV20-1; d_gene: NA; len: 11
CDR3aa: CASSQVSSGGNTGELFF; CDR3nt: TGTGCCAGCAGCCAAGTGTCTAGCGGGGGCAACACCGGGGAGCTGTTTTTT; j_gene: TRBJ2-2; abundance: NA; v_gene: TRBV3-1; d_gene: TRBD2; len: 17
CDR3aa: CASSLDRTGVPETQYF; CDR3nt: TGCGCCAGCAGCTTAGACAGGACAGGGGTACCAGAGACCCAGTACTTC; j_gene: TRBJ2-5; abundance: NA; v_gene: TRBV5-1; d_gene: TRBD1; len: 16
CDR3aa: CASLLGGTDTQYF; CDR3nt: TGTGCCAGTCTCCTTGGGGGAACGGATACGCAGTATTTT; j_gene: TRBJ2-3; abundance: NA; v_gene: TRBV28; d_gene: NA; len: 13
CDR3aa: CASSFSDSPNYGYTF; CDR3nt: TGTGCCAGCAGTTTCTCCGACAGCCCTAACTATGGCTACACCTTC; j_gene: TRBJ1-2; abundance: NA; v_gene: TRBV12-3/TRBV12-4; d_gene: NA; len: 15
CDR3aa: CSVEEGPHRRGEQYF; CDR3nt: TGCAGCGTTGAGGAGGGACCGCATAGACGGGGCGAGCAGTACTTC; j_gene: TRBJ2-7; abundance: NA; v_gene: TRBV29-1; d_gene: NA; len: 15
CDR3aa: CASSQAYEQYF; CDR3nt: TGTGCCAGCAGCCAAGCCTACGAGCAGTACTTC; j_gene: TRBJ2-7; abundance: many; v_gene: TRBV3-1; d_gene: NA; len: 11
CDR3aa: CASSPSPGRNTEAFF; CDR3nt: TGTGCCAGCAGCCCTTCCCCAGGGAGGAACACTGAAGCTTTCTTT; j_gene: TRBJ1-1; abundance: NA; v_gene: TRBV7-2; d_gene: NA; len: 15
CDR3aa: CASSSSRGGAGYTF; CDR3nt: TGTGCCAGCAGCTCCTCCAGGGGAGGGGCTGGCTACACCTTC; j_gene: TRBJ1-2; abundance: few; v_gene: TRBV11-2; d_gene: NA; len: 14
CDR3aa: CASSRTSGASYEQYF; CDR3nt: TGTGCCAGCAGCCGAACTAGCGGGGCCTCCTACGAGCAGTACTTC; j_gene: TRBJ2-7; abundance: NA; v_gene: TRBV7-2; d_gene: TRBD2; len: 15
CDR3aa: CVSSQVPGGVSSYEQYF; CDR3nt: TGTGTCAGCAGCCAAGTCCCAGGTGGGGTTAGCTCCTACGAGCAGTACTTC; j_gene: TRBJ2-7; abundance: NA; v_gene: TRBV4-2; d_gene: NA; len: 17
CDR3aa: CASSSMGLASYEQYF; CDR3nt: TGTGCCAGCAGCTCTATGGGACTTGCCTCCTACGAGCAGTACTTC; j_gene: TRBJ2-7; abundance: NA; v_gene: TRBV6-2/TRBV6-3; d_gene: NA; len: 15
CDR3aa: CSARSGVGTDTQYF; CDR3nt: TGCAGTGCTAGAAGCGGGGTGGGCACAGATACGCAGTATTTT; j_gene: TRBJ2-3; abundance: NA; v_gene: TRBV20-1; d_gene: TRBD2; len: 14
CDR3aa: CASTKGTGQETQYF; CDR3nt: TGTGCCAGCACTAAAGGGACAGGGCAAGAGACCCAGTACTTC; j_gene: TRBJ2-5; abundance: NA; v_gene: TRBV6-2/TRBV6-3; d_gene: TRBD1; len: 14
CDR3aa: CASALSRTQSGELFF; CDR3nt: TGCGCCAGCGCCTTATCGCGGACACAGTCCGGGGAGCTGTTTTTT; j_gene: TRBJ2-2; abundance: once; v_gene: TRBV5-1; d_gene: NA; len: 15
CDR3aa: CASSDSTGKNTGELFF; CDR3nt: TGTGCCAGCAGTGACTCGACTGGGAAGAACACCGGGGAGCTGTTTTTT; j_gene: TRBJ2-2; abundance: NA; v_gene: TRBV6-4; d_gene: NA; len: 16
CDR3aa: CASSLGLVTDTQYF; CDR3nt: TGTGCCAGCAGCCTTGGACTAGTGACAGATACGCAGTATTTT; j_gene: TRBJ2-3; abundance: NA; v_gene: TRBV3-1; d_gene: TRBD2; len: 14
CDR3aa: CASSGWGARGWYF; CDR3nt: TGCGCCAGCAGCGGATGGGGGGCCCGCGGATGGTATTTT; j_gene: TRBJ2-3; abundance: once; v_gene: TRBV5-1; d_gene: NA; len: 13
CDR3aa: CASKIGPQGYTEAFF; CDR3nt: TGTGCCAGCAAAATAGGTCCCCAGGGCTACACTGAAGCTTTCTTT; j_gene: TRBJ1-1; abundance: NA; v_gene: TRBV11-2; d_gene: NA; len: 15
CDR3aa: CASSLGGLGHNEQFF; CDR3nt: TGTGCCAGCAGCTTAGGGGGTCTTGGGCACAATGAGCAGTTCTTC; j_gene: TRBJ2-1; abundance: NA; v_gene: TRBV7-2; d_gene: NA; len: 15
CDR3aa: CSVEDRGQGIYGYTF; CDR3nt: TGCAGCGTTGAAGATCGGGGCCAGGGAATCTATGGCTACACCTTC; j_gene: TRBJ1-2; abundance: few; v_gene: TRBV29-1; d_gene: NA; len: 15
CDR3aa: CASSQDNRVGYGYTF; CDR3nt: TGCGCCAGCAGCCAAGATAACAGGGTTGGATATGGCTACACCTTC; j_gene: TRBJ1-2; abundance: NA; v_gene: TRBV4-3; d_gene: NA; len: 15
CDR3aa: CASSPWLTATDNFEQYF; CDR3nt: TGCGCCAGCAGCCCATGGCTCACCGCGACAGACAATTTCGAGCAGTACTTC; j_gene: TRBJ2-7; abundance: NA; v_gene: TRBV4-3; d_gene: NA; len: 17
CDR3aa: CASSWRIRDNEQFF; CDR3nt: TGCGCCAGCAGCTGGCGAATCCGGGACAATGAGCAGTTCTTC; j_gene: TRBJ2-1; abundance: NA; v_gene: TRBV5-1; d_gene: NA; len: 14
CDR3aa: CASRSRDSQGKLFF; CDR3nt: TGTGCCAGCAGGAGCCGGGATTCCCAAGGAAAACTGTTTTTT; j_gene: TRBJ1-4; abundance: NA; v_gene: TRBV6-6; d_gene: NA; len: 14
CDR3aa: CASSPSGGMNTEAFF; CDR3nt: TGTGCCAGCAGCCCCAGCGGAGGCATGAACACTGAAGCTTTCTTT; j_gene: TRBJ1-1; abundance: NA; v_gene: TRBV9; d_gene: NA; len: 15
CDR3aa: CSVGTDEQYF; CDR3nt: TGCAGCGTCGGGACAGACGAGCAGTACTTC; j_gene: TRBJ2-7; abundance: NA; v_gene: TRBV29-1; d_gene: TRBD1; len: 10
CDR3aa: CAISEYGGSADEQFF; CDR3nt: TGTGCCATCAGTGAATACGGGGGTTCGGCAGATGAGCAGTTCTTC; j_gene: TRBJ2-1; abundance: NA; v_gene: TRBV25-1; d_gene: NA; len: 15
CDR3aa: CASSLSRGGAGYGYTF; CDR3nt: TGTGCCAGCAGTTTATCGAGGGGGGGCGCCGGCTATGGCTACACCTTC; j_gene: TRBJ1-2; abundance: NA; v_gene: TRBV27; d_gene: NA; len: 16
CDR3aa: CASSYSVSDEQFF; CDR3nt: TGTGCCAGCAGTTACTCGGTTTCAGATGAGCAGTTCTTC; j_gene: TRBJ2-1; abundance: once; v_gene: TRBV6-5; d_gene: NA; len: 13
CDR3aa: CSARALSLGSPLHF; CDR3nt: TGCAGTGCTAGAGCTCTCTCCTTGGGATCACCCCTCCACTTT; j_gene: TRBJ1-6; abundance: NA; v_gene: TRBV20-1; d_gene: NA; len: 14
CDR3aa: CSASRGGLGREQFF; CDR3nt: TGCAGTGCTAGTCGGGGGGGTCTGGGTAGGGAGCAGTTCTTC; j_gene: TRBJ2-1; abundance: few; v_gene: TRBV20-1; d_gene: TRBD2; len: 14
CDR3aa: CASSGGEKYTQYF; CDR3nt: TGTGCCAGCAGTGGGGGGGAAAAGTATACGCAGTATTTT; j_gene: TRBJ2-3; abundance: NA; v_gene: TRBV2; d_gene: NA; len: 13
CDR3aa: CASSYYLAGGKETQYF; CDR3nt: TGCGCCAGCAGCTACTACCTAGCGGGGGGGAAAGAGACCCAGTACTTC; j_gene: TRBJ2-5; abundance: NA; v_gene: TRBV5-1; d_gene: TRBD2; len: 16
CDR3aa: CASSQESVAGGTYEQYF; CDR3nt: TGTGCCAGCAGCCAAGAATCAGTAGCGGGGGGGACCTACGAGCAGTACTTC; j_gene: TRBJ2-7; abundance: many; v_gene: TRBV4-2; d_gene: TRBD2; len: 17